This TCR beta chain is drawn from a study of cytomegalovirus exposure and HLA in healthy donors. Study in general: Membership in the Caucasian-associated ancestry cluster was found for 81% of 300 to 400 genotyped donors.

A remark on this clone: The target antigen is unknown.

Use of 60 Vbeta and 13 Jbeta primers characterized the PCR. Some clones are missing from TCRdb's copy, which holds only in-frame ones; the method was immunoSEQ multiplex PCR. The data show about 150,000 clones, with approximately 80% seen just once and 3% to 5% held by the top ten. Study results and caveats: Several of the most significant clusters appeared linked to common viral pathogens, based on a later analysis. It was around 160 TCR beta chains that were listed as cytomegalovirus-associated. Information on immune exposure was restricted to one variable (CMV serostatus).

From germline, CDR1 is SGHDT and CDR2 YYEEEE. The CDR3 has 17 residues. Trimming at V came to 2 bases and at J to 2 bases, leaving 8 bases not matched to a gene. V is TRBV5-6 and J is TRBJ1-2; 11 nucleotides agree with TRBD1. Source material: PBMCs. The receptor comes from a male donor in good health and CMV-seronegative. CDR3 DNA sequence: TGTGCCAGCAGCTTTAGGAGGACAGGGGGCTCGAACTATGGCTACACCTTC. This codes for CASSFRRTGGSNYGYTF.